The 11 T cell receptor beta chains listed next were all sequenced from one sample in a study of CD4 T cells in relation to SARS-CoV-2 and coronaviruses. The antigens of these receptors remain unknown. Sequencing used immunoSEQ multiplex PCR; TCRdb keeps in-frame clones, though not all of them. The sample yields roughly 18,000 clones, 70% to 80% seen once. CD4+ T cells from unexposed donors were obtained before the COVID-19 pandemic (2011-2018). The cells were cultured for 10 days before CD4+ T cells were isolated. Sequencing was performed on CD4+ T cells from PBMCs, cultured in vitro. The source of these receptors is a human donor in good health.

The chain combines TRBV5-1 with TRBJ2-7; TRBD2 aligns across 8 bases. V gave up 0 bases and J gave up 2 bases; unmatched junction bases: 4. Germline V gene data show CDR1 as SGHRS and CDR2 as YFSETQ. CDR3 length equals 15 residues. In DNA form, the CDR3 reads TGCGCCAGCAGCTTGGATCTAGCGGGCCCCTACGAGCAGTACTTC. It translates to CASSLDLAGPYEQYF.

The chain combines TRBV5-6 with TRBJ2-7; tentatively, D is TRBD2 (6 bases). This CDR3 is 15 amino acids long. Germline V lookup: CDR1 SGHDT, CDR2 YYEEEE. V lost 5 bases, J lost 4 bases, and 19 bases lay in between. For the CDR3, the DNA is TGTGCCAGCAGTTCCAAGTGGGGACTTGTTTACGAGCAGTACTTC. Translation gives CASSSKWGLVYEQYF.

The chain links TRBV3-1 (or the pseudogene TRBV3-2) to TRBJ2-1; D unresolved. The length of the CDR3 is 12 residues. Trimming took 1 base from V and 7 from J, leaving 5 bases between them. From germline, CDR1 is LGHDT and CDR2 YNNKEL (reference sequence). In DNA form, the CDR3 reads TGTGCCAGCAGCCAAGCTTGGAATGAGCAGTTCTTC. It yields the protein CASSQAWNEQFF.

V gene TRBV7-3 combines with J gene TRBJ1-2; D remains ambiguous. V was trimmed by 3 bases and J by 6 bases, leaving 14 bases between them. This CDR3 is built from 14 residues. Germline CDR1 is SGHTA and CDR2 is FQGTGA. In DNA, the CDR3 is TGTGCCAGCAGCTTCGATATTCAAGGGAATGGCTACACCTTC. Protein sequence: CASSFDIQGNGYTF.

This clone has only a few counts. V is TRBV3-1 (or the pseudogene TRBV3-2) and J is TRBJ2-2; D perhaps matches TRBD1 (6 bases). The CDR3 is made up of 14 amino acids. From germline, CDR1 is LGHDT and CDR2 YNNKEL (reference sequence). Trimming left V 0 bases short and J 4 bases short, with 6 bases between. The CDR3 DNA reads as TGTGCCAGCAGCCAAGAAGGGGGCACCGGGGAGCTGTTTTTT. This codes for CASSQEGGTGELFF.

This clone is medium-sized by share. The chain carries TRBV6-4 and TRBJ2-6, with unresolved D. This CDR3 spans 14 amino acids. Trimming pared 2 bases from V and 0 bases from J, leaving 2 bases between. CDR1 is MRHNA and CDR2 is SNTAGT in the germline V gene. The CDR3 nucleotides read TGTGCCAGCAGTGACAACTCTGGGGCCAACGTCCTGACTTTC. Protein: CASSDNSGANVLTF.

The V and J genes are TRBV9 and TRBJ2-7; D is uncertain. V was cut by 4 bases and J by 2 bases, with 16 bases left in between. Germline V gene lookup returns CDR1 SGDLS and CDR2 YYNGEE. The CDR3 loop spans 15 amino acids. The DNA of the CDR3 is TGTGCCAGCAGCCCGACACTGGCTCGAACCTACGAGCAGTACTTC. This translates into CASSPTLARTYEQYF.

The V call is TRBV11-2, the J call TRBJ2-1; TRBD2 agrees at 10 bases. The CDR3 consists of 19 residues. J gave up 1 base and V 4 bases, and 13 bases lay outside the gene matches. In germline, CDR1 is SGHAT, CDR2 FQNNGV. The CDR3 reads CASSSRKSGRATSYNEQFF. In nucleotides, the CDR3 is TGTGCCAGCAGCTCCAGAAAGAGCGGGAGGGCGACGTCCTACAATGAGCAGTTCTTC.

The V call is TRBV12-3 or TRBV12-4, the J call TRBJ2-5; no clear D gene. This CDR3 has 13 amino acids. V was trimmed by 3 bases and J by 5 bases, leaving 10 bases between them. The CDR3 protein is CASSFNVLETQYF. The CDR3 region has the DNA TGTGCCAGCAGTTTTAACGTTTTGGAGACCCAGTACTTC.

The gene calls are TRBV2 and TRBJ2-3; D is perhaps TRBD1 or TRBD2 (6 bases each). V lost 5 bases to trimming and J lost 0 bases, with 21 bases between them. Per the germline V gene, CDR1 is SNHLY and CDR2 is FYNNEI. The CDR3 is 18 amino acids. CDR3 loop: CASSNRGRIRTSTDTQYF. Here the CDR3 DNA reads TGTGCCAGCAGTAACCGGGGGCGTATAAGGACTAGCACAGATACGCAGTATTTT.

The gene calls are TRBV4-2 and TRBJ1-2, with D perhaps matching TRBD1 (5 bases). The V end was cut by 0 bases, the J end by 2 bases, with 13 bases between. CDR3 length equals 16 residues. CDR1 and CDR2 from the germline V gene are LGHNA and YNFKEQ. CDR3 residues: CASSQEGGNSNYGYTF. The CDR3 DNA reads TGTGCCAGCAGCCAAGAGGGGGGAAATTCAAACTATGGCTACACCTTC.